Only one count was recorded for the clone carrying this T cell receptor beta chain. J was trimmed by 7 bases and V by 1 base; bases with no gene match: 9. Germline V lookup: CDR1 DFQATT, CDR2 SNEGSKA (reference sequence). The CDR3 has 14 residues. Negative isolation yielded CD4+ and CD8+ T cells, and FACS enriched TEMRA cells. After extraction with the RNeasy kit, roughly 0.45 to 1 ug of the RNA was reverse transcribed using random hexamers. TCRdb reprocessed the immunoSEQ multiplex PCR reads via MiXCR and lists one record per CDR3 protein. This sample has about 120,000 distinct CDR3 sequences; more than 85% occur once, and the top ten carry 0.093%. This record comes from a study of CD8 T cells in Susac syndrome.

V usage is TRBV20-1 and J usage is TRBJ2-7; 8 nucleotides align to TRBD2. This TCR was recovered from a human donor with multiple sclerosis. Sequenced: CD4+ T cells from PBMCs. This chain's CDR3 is CSARAPPGGEEQYF. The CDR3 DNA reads TGCAGTGCTAGAGCTCCCCCCGGGGGGGAAGAGCAGTACTTC.